This record looks at one T cell receptor beta chain sequence and its context. This CDR3 has 18 amino acids. This specimen comes from a study of cytomegalovirus exposure and HLA in healthy donors. The PCR had 60 Vbeta and 13 Jbeta primers. Produced via immunoSEQ multiplex PCR; TCRdb's table is partial and in-frame only. Among approximately 76,000 clones listed, around three quarters were seen once. The origin of this receptor is a man aged 25-45 years in good health and CMV-seronegative. Source material: PBMCs. The rearrangement links TRBV21-1 to TRBJ2-7; the table's D call of TRBD2 was not tested on the DNA. TRBV21-1 is given as a pseudogene. The CDR3 region is CASSKGNLLAEYSYEQYF. DNA for the CDR3: TGTGCCAGCAGCAAAGGCAACCTCCTAGCGGAGTACTCCTACGAGCAGTACTTC.